This T cell receptor (beta chain) was identified in a study of cytomegalovirus exposure and HLA in healthy donors. Study context: Most genotyped donors, around 78% of 398, had Caucasian-associated genetic ancestry. Findings of the study overall: Available immune exposure information was restricted to CMV serostatus only. Accurate prediction of most subjects' HLA-A and HLA-B alleles from TCR beta sequences was reported. Among TCR beta chains, those listed as cytomegalovirus-associated numbered about 150.

In the case of this clone: Its antigen remains unknown.

This CDR3 has 16 residues. Germline V gene lookup returns CDR1 MNHEY and CDR2 SVGAGI. Trimming removed 0 bases from V and 1 base from J, with 9 bases in between. The PCR had 60 Vbeta and 13 Jbeta primers. Here immunoSEQ multiplex PCR was the method, and the copy in TCRdb shows in-frame clones only, minus some. The profile shows about 62,000 clones, less than 85% of them singletons. This TCR derives from a woman in her thirties in good health and CMV-seronegative. The specimen sequenced was PBMCs. This chain uses TRBV6-5 with TRBJ2-2; D perhaps matches TRBD1 (5 bases). CDR3 nucleotide sequence: TGTGCCAGCAGTTACTCGTCCCAGGGGAACACCGGGGAGCTGTTTTTT. Residues: CASSYSSQGNTGELFF.